These 7 T cell receptor beta chains were all obtained from the same sample, sequenced in a study of T cell responses to AZD1222 COVID-19 vaccine. Produced via immunoSEQ multiplex PCR; TCRdb's table is partial and in-frame only. The data hold around 100,000 clones, with 70% to 90% observed a single time. This specimen was peripheral blood, taken 28 days after the second AZD1222 dose. The origin of the receptors is an adult who received the AZD1222 COVID-19 vaccine.

This rearrangement joins TRBV6-2 or TRBV6-3 to TRBJ2-7; 7 nucleotides agree with TRBD1. The CDR3 covers 16 residues. CDR1 is MNHEY, CDR2 SVGEGT, per germline. The J segment lost 1 base and the V segment lost 2 bases, leaving 8 bases of the junction unmatched. The CDR3 coding sequence is TGTGCCAGCAGTTACGGGACAGATACAATTTCCTACGAGCAGTACTTC. Translating gives CASSYGTDTISYEQYF.

This clone was found a few times. The V gene is TRBV19, the J gene TRBJ1-1; D possibly corresponds to TRBD1 (5 bases). Germline V gene data show CDR1 as LNHDA and CDR2 as SQIVND (reference sequence). Trimming left V 10 bases short and J 4 bases short, with 22 bases between. The CDR3 is 15 residues long. The DNA of the CDR3 is TGTGCCACCACTAGGGGACCCCTCTCGGCCACTGAAGCTTTCTTT. Protein: CATTRGPLSATEAFF. Based on the CDR3 plus reference TRBV19 and TRBJ1-1, the full variable domain is DGGITQSPKYLFRKEGQNVTLSCEQNLNHDAMYWYRQDPGQGLRLIYYSQIVNDFQKGDIAEGYSVSREKKESFPLTVTSAQKNPTAFYLCATTRGPLSATEAFFGQGTRLTVV.

V gene TRBV9 combines with J gene TRBJ2-1; perhaps TRBD2 as D (6 bases). The CDR3 contains 15 residues. Germline CDR1 is SGDLS and CDR2 is YYNGEE. The V end lost 1 base, the J end lost 6 bases, and 14 bases lay between the germline ends. The CDR3 coding sequence is TGTGCCAGCAGCGTACTTAGCGGTGGGTCCAATGAGCAGTTCTTC. The encoded protein is CASSVLSGGSNEQFF.

This clone appeared a few times. The J gene is TRBJ2-1, the V gene TRBV19, with 9 bases matching TRBD2. The CDR3 contains 16 residues. From germline, CDR1 is LNHDA and CDR2 SQIVND (reference sequence). With V trimmed by 3 bases and J by 8 bases, 11 bases remained unmatched. CDR3 region: CASSILRREGPHEQFF. The CDR3 nucleotides are TGTGCCAGTAGTATTCTGAGGCGGGAGGGCCCGCATGAGCAGTTCTTC.

The V call is TRBV3-1 (or the pseudogene TRBV3-2), the J call TRBJ1-1; TRBD1 matches 10 bases. Germline loops: CDR1 LGHDT, CDR2 YNNKEL (reference sequence). The V gene end was trimmed by 0 bases and the J gene end by 5 bases; junction bases not matched to a gene: 6. The CDR3 totals 16 residues. The CDR3 region has the DNA TGTGCCAGCAGCCAAGATCGGGGACAGGGGAGAACTGAAGCTTTCTTT. Amino acids: CASSQDRGQGRTEAFF.

The chain couples TRBV28 to TRBJ2-5, with 8 bases identical to TRBD2. The CDR3 has 15 amino acids. After removal of 2 bases from V and 5 bases from J, the junction contained 7 bases not matched to a gene. Germline CDR1 reads MDHEN; CDR2 reads SYDVKM. The CDR3 DNA reads TGTGCCAGCAGTTTAAGGGCGGGAGGAGCGGAGACCCAGTACTTC. The encoded protein is CASSLRAGGAETQYF.

J is TRBJ1-5 and V is TRBV23-1, with 10 bases aligning to TRBD1. TRBV23-1 is flagged as an ORF with uncertain function. The CDR3 has 16 amino acids. The trim removed 6 bases at V and 7 bases at J, leaving 12 bases unmatched. CDR3: CASSQRQGAKGQPQHF. The CDR3 region has the DNA TGCGCCAGCAGCCAACGACAGGGGGCAAAGGGCCAGCCCCAGCATTTT.